The source of this T cell receptor beta chain is a study of control samples from healthy donors and cancer patients. Per the germline V gene, CDR1 is GTSNPN and CDR2 is SVGIG (reference sequence). The CDR3 spans 12 residues. With 1 base removed from V and 1 base from J, the gap between germline ends came to 4 bases. Profiled with immunoSEQ multiplex PCR; TCRdb holds only in-frame clones, not every one. The sample gives under 80,000 clones, about 94% of which show up once; under 3.5% is in the top ten. The origin of this receptor is a woman in her twenties or thirties in good health. The sequenced material came from blood. The chain is built from TRBV30 and TRBJ1-1; D gene unclear. CDR3 sequence (DNA): TGTGCCTGGAGTGGCAGGAACACTGAAGCTTTCTTT. Translated: CAWSGRNTEAFF.